Listed below are T cell receptor beta chains from one sample, sequenced in a study of a mutant IDH1 vaccine in newly diagnosed glioma. Sequencing used immunoSEQ multiplex PCR; TCRdb keeps in-frame clones, though not all of them. The table lists roughly 40,000 clones, approximately 89% of them singletons. No cognate antigen is known for these TCRs. Sequencing used PBMCs, obtained from a glioma patient whose treatment included an IDH1 peptide vaccine. The receptor set was obtained from a middle-aged man with glioma. Both conserved end residues are part of each CDR3. D genes are given only for firm matches. Rows may omit the clone size; those that give it use once, few, many or a size class.

TRBV28	once	TRBJ2-7	TRBD1	TGTGCCAGCACTGGACAGGGGCTACTCACCTACGAGCAGTACTTC	CASTGQGLLTYEQYF
TRBV6-5	-	TRBJ2-3	-	TGTGCCAGCAGTTACCGTTCTGGCACAGATACGCAGTATTTT	CASSYRSGTDTQYF
TRBV2	once	TRBJ2-3	-	TGTGCCACCTCGACCGGGGGCACAGATACGCAGTATTTT	CATSTGGTDTQYF
TRBV27	-	TRBJ2-5	-	TGTGCCAGCATCCATGGGGAGACCCAGTACTTC	CASIHGETQYF
TRBV5-1	-	TRBJ2-4	-	TGCGCCAGCAGCTTGGGGTCCGGGTTAAACATTCAGTACTTC	CASSLGSGLNIQYF
TRBV4-2	-	TRBJ1-1	-	TGTGCCAGCAGCCAAGCCGCCAGGGTCACTGAAGCTTTCTTT	CASSQAARVTEAFF
TRBV7-9	-	TRBJ2-5	TRBD1	TGTGCCAGCAGTTGGACAGGGGCTCAAGAGACCCAGTACTTC	CASSWTGAQETQYF
TRBV2	-	TRBJ2-1	-	TGTGCCAGCAGTCCCCGGATCTCCTACAATGAGCAGTTCTTC	CASSPRISYNEQFF
TRBV30	-	TRBJ2-5	TRBD1	TGTGCCTGGGGGACAGGGGTCGGAGAGACCCAGTACTTC	CAWGTGVGETQYF
TRBV6-1	-	TRBJ2-6	-	TGTGCCAGCAGTGCCGGACAATCTGGGGCCAACGTCCTGACTTTC	CASSAGQSGANVLTF
TRBV2	-	TRBJ1-5	TRBD1	TGTGCCAGCAGCGGACAGGGTGCGGGCAATCAGCCCCAGCATTTT	CASSGQGAGNQPQHF
TRBV6-6	-	TRBJ2-7	-	TGTGCCAGCAGTTTCGGCAAAATCTACGAGCAGTACTTC	CASSFGKIYEQYF
TRBV4-1	few	TRBJ1-4	-	TGCGCCAGCAGCCAGACAGGCGAAAAACTGTTTTTT	CASSQTGEKLFF
TRBV5-6	-	TRBJ1-3	-	TGTGCCAGCAGTTATAGGATCTCTGGAAACACCATATATTTT	CASSYRISGNTIYF